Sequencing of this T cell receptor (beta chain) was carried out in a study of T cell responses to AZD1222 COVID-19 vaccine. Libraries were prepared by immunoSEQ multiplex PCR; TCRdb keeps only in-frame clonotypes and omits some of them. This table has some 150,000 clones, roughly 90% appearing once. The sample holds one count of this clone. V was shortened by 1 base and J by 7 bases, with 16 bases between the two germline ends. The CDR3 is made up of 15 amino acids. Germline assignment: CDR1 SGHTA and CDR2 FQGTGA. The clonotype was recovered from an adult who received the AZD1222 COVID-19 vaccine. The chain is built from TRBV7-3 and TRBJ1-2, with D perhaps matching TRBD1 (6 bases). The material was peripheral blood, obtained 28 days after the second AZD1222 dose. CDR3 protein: CASSLNGGHGLGYTF. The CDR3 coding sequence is TGTGCCAGCAGCTTAAACGGGGGGCACGGTCTTGGCTACACCTTC.